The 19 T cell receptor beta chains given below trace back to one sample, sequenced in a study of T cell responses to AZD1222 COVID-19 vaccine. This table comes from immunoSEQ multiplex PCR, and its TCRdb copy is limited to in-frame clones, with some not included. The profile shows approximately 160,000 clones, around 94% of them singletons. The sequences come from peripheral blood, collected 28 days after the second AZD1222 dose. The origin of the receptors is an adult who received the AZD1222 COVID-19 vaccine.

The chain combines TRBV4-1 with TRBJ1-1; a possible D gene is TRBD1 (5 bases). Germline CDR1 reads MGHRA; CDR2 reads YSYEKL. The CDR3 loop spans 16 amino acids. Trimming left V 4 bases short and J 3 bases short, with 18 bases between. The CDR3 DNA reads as TGCGCCAGCAGCCTTTCTAAGGGTCCGGGGGACACTGAAGCTTTCTTT. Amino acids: CASSLSKGPGDTEAFF.

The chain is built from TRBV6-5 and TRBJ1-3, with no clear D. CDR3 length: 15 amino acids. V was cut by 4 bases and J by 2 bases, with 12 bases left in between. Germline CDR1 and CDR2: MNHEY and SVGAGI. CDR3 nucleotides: TGTGCCAGCAGTTTTGAACGGGCGGCTGGAAACACCATATATTTT. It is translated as CASSFERAAGNTIYF.

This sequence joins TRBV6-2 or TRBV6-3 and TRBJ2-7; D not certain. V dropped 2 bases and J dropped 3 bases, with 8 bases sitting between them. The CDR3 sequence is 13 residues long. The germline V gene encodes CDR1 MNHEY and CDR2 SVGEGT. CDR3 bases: TGTGCCAGCAGTTACGGTGTATACTACGAGCAGTACTTC. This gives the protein CASSYGVYYEQYF.

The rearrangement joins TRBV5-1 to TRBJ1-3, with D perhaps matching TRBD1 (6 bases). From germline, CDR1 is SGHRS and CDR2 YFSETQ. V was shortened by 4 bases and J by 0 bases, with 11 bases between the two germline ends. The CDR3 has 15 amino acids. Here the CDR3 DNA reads TGCGCCAGCAGCGCCACAGGGTACTCTGGAAACACCATATATTTT. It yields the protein CASSATGYSGNTIYF. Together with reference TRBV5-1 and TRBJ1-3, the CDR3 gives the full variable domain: KAGVTQTPRYLIKTRGQQVTLSCSPISGHRSVSWYQQTPGQGLQFLFEYFSETQRNKGNFPGRFSGRQFSNSRSEMNVSTLELGDSALYLCASSATGYSGNTIYFGEGSWLTVV.

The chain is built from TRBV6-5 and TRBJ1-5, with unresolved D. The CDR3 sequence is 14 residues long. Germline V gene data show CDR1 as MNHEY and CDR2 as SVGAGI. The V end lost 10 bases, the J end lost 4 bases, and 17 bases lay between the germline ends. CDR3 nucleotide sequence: TGTGCCACCCTTCCGGACGGACGAAATCAGCCCCAGCATTTT. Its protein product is CATLPDGRNQPQHF.

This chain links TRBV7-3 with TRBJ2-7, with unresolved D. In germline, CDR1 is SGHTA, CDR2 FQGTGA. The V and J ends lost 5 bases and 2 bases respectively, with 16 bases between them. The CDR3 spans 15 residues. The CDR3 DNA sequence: TGTGCCAGCAGCCTTTTCGCAGCAACCCCCTACGAGCAGTACTTC. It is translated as CASSLFAATPYEQYF.

CDR3 bases: TGTGCCACCAGTGATTCCCTAGATACGCAGTATTTT. It encodes CATSDSLDTQYF. This chain links TRBV24-1 with TRBJ2-3, with D unclear. V lost 2 bases, J lost 5 bases, and 4 bases lay in between. The CDR3 runs 12 residues. Per the germline V gene, CDR1 is KGHDR and CDR2 is SFDVKD.

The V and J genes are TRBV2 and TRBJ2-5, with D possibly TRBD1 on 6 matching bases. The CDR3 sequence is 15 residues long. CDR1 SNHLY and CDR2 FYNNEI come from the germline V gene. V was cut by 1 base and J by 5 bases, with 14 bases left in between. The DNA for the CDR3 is TGTGCCAGCAGTGAAGGGGGGCATACTACGGAGACCCAGTACTTC. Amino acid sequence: CASSEGGHTTETQYF.

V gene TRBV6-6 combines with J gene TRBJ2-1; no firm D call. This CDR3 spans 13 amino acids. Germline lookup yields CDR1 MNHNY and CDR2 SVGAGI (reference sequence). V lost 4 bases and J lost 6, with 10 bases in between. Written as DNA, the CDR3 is TGTGCCAGCAGTTCCAGTTGGGGCAATGAGCAGTTCTTC. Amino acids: CASSSSWGNEQFF.

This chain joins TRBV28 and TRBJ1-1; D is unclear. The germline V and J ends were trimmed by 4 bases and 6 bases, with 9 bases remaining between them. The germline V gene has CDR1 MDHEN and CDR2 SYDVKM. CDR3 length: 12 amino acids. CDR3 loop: CASSSRLSEAFF. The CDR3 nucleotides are TGTGCCAGCAGTTCACGACTGTCTGAAGCTTTCTTT.

The CDR3 DNA reads TGTGCCTGGACCAAAGCAGGGTTCGGCTACACCTTC. It yields the protein CAWTKAGFGYTF. The chain has TRBV30 and TRBJ1-2; a possible D gene is TRBD1 (5 bases). V dropped 4 bases and J dropped 8 bases, with 14 bases sitting between them. Germline V lookup: CDR1 GTSNPN, CDR2 SVGIG (reference sequence). The CDR3 runs 12 residues. The variable domain in full, with the rest retrieved from reference TRBV30 and TRBJ1-2, is SQTIHQWPATLVQPVGSPLSLECTVEGTSNPNLYWYRQAAGRGLQLLFYSVGIGQISSEVPQNLSASRPQDRQFILSSKKLLLSDSGFYLCAWTKAGFGYTFGSGTRLTVV.

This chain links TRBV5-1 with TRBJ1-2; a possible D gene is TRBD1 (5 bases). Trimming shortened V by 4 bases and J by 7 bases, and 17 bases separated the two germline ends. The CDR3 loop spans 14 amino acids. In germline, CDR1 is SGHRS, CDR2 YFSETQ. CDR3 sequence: CASSLPGDPLGYTF. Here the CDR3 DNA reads TGCGCCAGCAGCCTCCCCGGGGACCCCCTTGGCTACACCTTC.

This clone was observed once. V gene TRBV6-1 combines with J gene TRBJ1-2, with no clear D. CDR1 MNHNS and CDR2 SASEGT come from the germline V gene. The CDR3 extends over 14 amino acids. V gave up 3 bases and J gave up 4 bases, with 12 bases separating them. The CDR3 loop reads CASSERTSVYGYTF. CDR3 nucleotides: TGTGCCAGCAGTGAGCGGACCAGCGTCTATGGCTACACCTTC.

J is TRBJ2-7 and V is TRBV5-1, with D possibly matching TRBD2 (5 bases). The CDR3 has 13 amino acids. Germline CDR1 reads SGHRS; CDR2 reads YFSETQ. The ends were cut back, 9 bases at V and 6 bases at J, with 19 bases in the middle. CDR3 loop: CATSRAPEGEQYF. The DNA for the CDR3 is TGCGCCACGTCGAGGGCCCCGGAAGGCGAGCAGTACTTC.

CDR3 sequence reads: CASSLEGQGYNEQFF. DNA of the CDR3: TGTGCCAGCAGCTTAGAGGGACAGGGGTACAATGAGCAGTTCTTC. The chain combines TRBV11-3 with TRBJ2-1; 10 nucleotides align to TRBD1. This CDR3 is built from 15 residues. V lost 0 bases, J lost 4 bases, and 0 bases stayed unmatched. CDR1 SGHNT and CDR2 YENEEA come from the germline V gene. Based on the CDR3 plus reference TRBV11-3 and TRBJ2-1, the full variable domain is EAGVVQSPRYKIIEKKQPVAFWCNPISGHNTLYWYLQNLGQGPELLIRYENEEAVDDSQLPKDRFSAERLKGVDSTLKIQPAELGDSAVYLCASSLEGQGYNEQFFGPGTRLTVL.

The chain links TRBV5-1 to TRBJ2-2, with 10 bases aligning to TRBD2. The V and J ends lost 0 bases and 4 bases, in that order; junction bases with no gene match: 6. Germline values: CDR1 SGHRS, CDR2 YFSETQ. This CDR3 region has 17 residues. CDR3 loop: CASSLVSGLAATGELFF. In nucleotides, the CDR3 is TGCGCCAGCAGCTTGGTGTCTGGACTAGCGGCCACCGGGGAGCTGTTTTTT.

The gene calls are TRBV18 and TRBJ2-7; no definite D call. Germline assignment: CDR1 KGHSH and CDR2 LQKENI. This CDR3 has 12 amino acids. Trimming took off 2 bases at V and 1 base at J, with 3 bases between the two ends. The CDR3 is CASSPESYEQYF. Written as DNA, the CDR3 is TGTGCCAGCTCACCAGAGTCCTACGAGCAGTACTTC.

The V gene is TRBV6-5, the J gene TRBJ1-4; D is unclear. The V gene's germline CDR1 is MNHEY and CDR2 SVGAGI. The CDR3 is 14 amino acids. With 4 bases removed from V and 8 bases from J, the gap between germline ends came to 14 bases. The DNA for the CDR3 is TGTGCCAGCAGTTCATACGGGATTGAGGAAAAACTGTTTTTT. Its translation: CASSSYGIEEKLFF.

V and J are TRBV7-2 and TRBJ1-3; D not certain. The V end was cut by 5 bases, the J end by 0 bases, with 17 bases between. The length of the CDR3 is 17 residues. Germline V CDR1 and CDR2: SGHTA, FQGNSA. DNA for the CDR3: TGTGCCAGCAGCACCGACTGGGAGTTGAGCTCTGGAAACACCATATATTTT. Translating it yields CASSTDWELSSGNTIYF.